Following are 20 T cell receptor beta chains from one sample sequenced in a study of technical replicates of blood from a handful of donors. Only in-frame clones appear in the TCRdb table, and some are missing; sequencing was by immunoSEQ multiplex PCR. This table holds 75,000 to 90,000 clones, 90% to 95% found once. The sample comprised T cells isolated from PBMCs. These receptors all stem from a human donor in good health.

The chain joins TRBV5-1 to TRBJ2-7, with TRBD1 matching 12 bases. Trimming removed 4 bases from V and 0 bases from J; junction bases left unmatched: 2. The CDR3 totals 15 residues. In germline, CDR1 is SGHRS, CDR2 YFSETQ. The CDR3 spells CASSPGQGASYEQYF. The CDR3 DNA sequence: TGCGCCAGCAGCCCGGGACAGGGGGCCTCCTACGAGCAGTACTTC.

The chain combines TRBV11-3 with TRBJ1-2; D is uncertain. V lost 2 bases and J lost 6, with 13 bases in between. The CDR3 covers 14 residues. In germline, CDR1 is SGHNT, CDR2 YENEEA. The CDR3 protein is CASSLSNPRDGYTF. The CDR3 DNA sequence: TGTGCCAGCAGCTTAAGTAACCCTCGGGATGGCTACACCTTC.

Only one count was recorded for this clone. The CDR3 protein is CARQGAEKLFF. CDR3 nucleotides: TGTGCCAGACAGGGGGCTGAAAAACTGTTTTTT. The chain has TRBV21-1 and TRBJ1-4; whether TRBD1, the table's D call, matches the DNA was not checked. TRBV21-1 is classified as a pseudogene. The CDR3 loop spans 11 amino acids.

The chain combines TRBV10-3 with TRBJ2-3; 8 bases are shared with TRBD2. The CDR3 consists of 15 residues. The J segment lost 3 bases and the V segment lost 4 bases, leaving 6 bases of the junction unmatched. The V gene's germline CDR1 is ENHRY and CDR2 SYGVKD. CDR3 loop: CAISAGLAETDTQYF. The CDR3 DNA follows: TGTGCCATCAGTGCCGGACTAGCCGAGACAGATACGCAGTATTTT.

A single count supports this clone. The chain couples TRBV28 to TRBJ2-1, with 7 positions matching TRBD2. The CDR3 runs to 13 residues. CDR1 and CDR2 (germline): MDHEN, SYDVKM. Trimming at V came to 6 bases and at J to 6 bases, leaving 5 bases not matched to a gene. The CDR3 region has the DNA TGTGCCAGCAGCCTGTGGGGGGGCAATGAGCAGTTCTTC. Amino acid sequence: CASSLWGGNEQFF.

This clone came up a few times. This sequence joins TRBV19 and TRBJ1-1, with 9 bases fitting TRBD1. In germline, CDR1 is LNHDA, CDR2 SQIVND (reference sequence). This CDR3 is built from 18 residues. V shed 6 bases, J shed 0 bases, and the junction held 14 bases outside the gene matches. The CDR3 DNA follows: TGTGCCAGTAGCCTCCTTTTAAGACAGGGGGGCATGAACACTGAAGCTTTCTTT. It yields the protein CASSLLLRQGGMNTEAFF.

On this clone: Germline and junction disagree at one end, which may indicate a read error. V usage is TRBV27 and J usage is TRBJ2-7, with D unresolved. CDR1 and CDR2 from the germline V gene are MNHEY and SMNVEV (reference sequence). The CDR3 contains 11 residues. The DNA for the CDR3 is TGTGCCAGCAGTAGCTCCTCCGAGCAGTACTTC. The encoded protein is CASSSSSEQYF.

The chain employs TRBV6-5 and TRBJ1-2; perhaps TRBD1 as D (5 bases). V was shortened by 3 bases and J by 4 bases, with 12 bases between the two germline ends. The CDR3 contains 14 residues. CDR1 MNHEY and CDR2 SVGAGI come from the germline V gene. The CDR3 DNA is TGTGCCAGCAGTTATCAGGGAAAGGGCTATGGCTACACCTTC. Translating it yields CASSYQGKGYGYTF.

The chain is built from TRBV27 and TRBJ2-5; 11 bases agree with TRBD2. The length of the CDR3 is 17 residues. Germline assignment: CDR1 MNHEY and CDR2 SMNVEV (reference sequence). The V and J ends lost 5 bases and 7 bases, in that order; junction bases with no gene match: 15. CDR3 sequence (DNA): TGTGCCAGCAGTAAAGGGACTAGCGGATACGGCCCAGGGACCCAGTACTTC. Translating gives CASSKGTSGYGPGTQYF.

V gene TRBV11-2 combines with J gene TRBJ2-5, with 7 bases lining up with TRBD1. The CDR3 has 15 amino acids. The V segment lost 3 bases and the J segment 7 bases; nucleotides outside the gene matches: 11. Germline loops: CDR1 SGHAT, CDR2 FQNNGV. For the CDR3, the DNA is TGTGCCAGCAGCTTTACAGGGGACACCTTCGGGACCCAGTACTTC. Amino acid sequence: CASSFTGDTFGTQYF. The variable domain in full, with the rest retrieved from reference TRBV11-2 and TRBJ2-5, is EAGVAQSPRYKIIEKRQSVAFWCNPISGHATLYWYQQILGQGPKLLIQFQNNGVVDDSQLPKDRFSAERLKGVDSTLKIQPAKLEDSAVYLCASSFTGDTFGTQYFGPGTRLLVL.

The V gene is TRBV18, the J gene TRBJ2-7; tentative D call: TRBD2 (5 bases). Germline-derived CDR1 and CDR2 are KGHSH and LQKENI. V gave up 0 bases and J gave up 1 base, with 7 bases separating them. The CDR3 extends over 14 amino acids. Here the CDR3 DNA reads TGTGCCAGCTCACCACCAAGCGGATCCTACGAGCAGTACTTC. This translates into CASSPPSGSYEQYF.

The chain couples TRBV6-1 to TRBJ2-1, with D possibly being TRBD2 (6 bases). Germline assignment: CDR1 MNHNS and CDR2 SASEGT. Trimming pared 10 bases from V and 7 bases from J, leaving 23 bases between. The CDR3 is 15 amino acids. This CDR3 is CATFQGAQEGNEQFF. CDR3 bases: TGTGCCACCTTCCAGGGTGCCCAGGAGGGGAATGAGCAGTTCTTC.

The rearrangement uses TRBV7-2 and TRBJ2-2; TRBD2 might be the D (6 bases). The CDR3 has 15 residues. V lost 2 bases and J lost 3, with 10 bases in between. The V gene's germline CDR1 is SGHTA and CDR2 FQGNSA. The CDR3 coding sequence is TGTGCCAGCAGCTTAATCGGGGGATACACCGGGGAGCTGTTTTTT. Translation gives CASSLIGGYTGELFF. The full variable domain, with the rest looked up from reference TRBV7-2 and TRBJ2-2, is GAGVSQSPSNKVTEKGKDVELRCDPISGHTALYWYRQSLGQGLEFLIYFQGNSAPDKSGLPSDRFSAERTGGSVSTLTIQRTQQEDSAVYLCASSLIGGYTGELFFGEGSRLTVL.

The chain joins TRBV27 to TRBJ2-7; 7 positions agree with TRBD1. Germline V CDR1 and CDR2: MNHEY, SMNVEV (reference sequence). The J segment lost 1 base and the V segment lost 6 bases, leaving 3 bases of the junction unmatched. The CDR3 consists of 13 residues. The CDR3 region has the DNA TGTGCCAGCAGGCTCAGGGGGTCCTACGAGCAGTACTTC. Translating gives CASRLRGSYEQYF.

The chain uses TRBV5-1 and TRBJ2-1; D gene uncertain. The V gene's germline CDR1 is SGHRS and CDR2 YFSETQ. The V end lost 1 base, the J end lost 10 bases, and 9 bases lay between the germline ends. This CDR3 has 12 amino acids. The CDR3 nucleotides are TGCGCCAGCAGCTTGAGTACTCGAGAGCAGTTCTTC. This encodes CASSLSTREQFF.

This sequence joins TRBV11-2 and TRBJ1-1; TRBD1 matches at 7 bases. From germline, CDR1 is SGHAT and CDR2 FQNNGV. The junction had 8 bases not matched to a gene; V was cut back by 2 bases and J by 11 bases. This CDR3 has 13 residues. CDR3 DNA: TGTGCCAGCAGCTTAACAGGGGTTAATCGGGCTTTCTTT. This gives the protein CASSLTGVNRAFF. Together with reference TRBV11-2 and TRBJ1-1, the CDR3 gives the full variable domain: EAGVAQSPRYKIIEKRQSVAFWCNPISGHATLYWYQQILGQGPKLLIQFQNNGVVDDSQLPKDRFSAERLKGVDSTLKIQPAKLEDSAVYLCASSLTGVNRAFFGQGTRLTVV.

In DNA, the CDR3 is TGTGCCAGCAGCGCGGACAGGGGGCCGGGTGGCTACACCTTC. Its protein product is CASSADRGPGGYTF. The genes are TRBV5-4 and TRBJ1-2; 11 bases line up with TRBD1. The CDR3 totals 14 residues. From germline, CDR1 is SGHNT and CDR2 YYREEE (reference sequence). Trimming at V came to 4 bases and at J to 7 bases, leaving 6 bases not matched to a gene.

J is TRBJ1-4 and V is TRBV27; TRBD1 is a possible D gene (5 bases). CDR1 is MNHEY and CDR2 is SMNVEV in the germline V gene (reference sequence). V lost 7 bases, J lost 3 bases, and 18 bases lay in between. The CDR3 length is 16 residues. The CDR3 DNA is TGTGCCAGCACCGCCGAGCCAGGGTTTCCTAATGAAAAACTGTTTTTT. Translating it yields CASTAEPGFPNEKLFF.

The V gene is TRBV5-1, the J gene TRBJ1-1; D call uncertain. This CDR3 comprises 16 residues. Trimming stripped 0 bases from V and 4 bases from J, with 16 bases between. Germline V lookup: CDR1 SGHRS, CDR2 YFSETQ. The CDR3 is CASSLASVLGSTEAFF. The CDR3 coding sequence is TGCGCCAGCAGCTTGGCCTCTGTCTTGGGGAGCACTGAAGCTTTCTTT. The variable domain in full, with the rest retrieved from reference TRBV5-1 and TRBJ1-1, is KAGVTQTPRYLIKTRGQQVTLSCSPISGHRSVSWYQQTPGQGLQFLFEYFSETQRNKGNFPGRFSGRQFSNSRSEMNVSTLELGDSALYLCASSLASVLGSTEAFFGQGTRLTVV.

The chain is built from TRBV9 and TRBJ1-2; D remains ambiguous. Trimming cost V 0 bases and J 3 bases, with 9 bases left between them. Germline V gives CDR1 SGDLS, CDR2 YYNGEE. This CDR3 is built from 14 residues. The CDR3 DNA reads TGTGCCAGCAGCGTAGCCGGGGTTGACTATGGCTACACCTTC. Its translation: CASSVAGVDYGYTF.